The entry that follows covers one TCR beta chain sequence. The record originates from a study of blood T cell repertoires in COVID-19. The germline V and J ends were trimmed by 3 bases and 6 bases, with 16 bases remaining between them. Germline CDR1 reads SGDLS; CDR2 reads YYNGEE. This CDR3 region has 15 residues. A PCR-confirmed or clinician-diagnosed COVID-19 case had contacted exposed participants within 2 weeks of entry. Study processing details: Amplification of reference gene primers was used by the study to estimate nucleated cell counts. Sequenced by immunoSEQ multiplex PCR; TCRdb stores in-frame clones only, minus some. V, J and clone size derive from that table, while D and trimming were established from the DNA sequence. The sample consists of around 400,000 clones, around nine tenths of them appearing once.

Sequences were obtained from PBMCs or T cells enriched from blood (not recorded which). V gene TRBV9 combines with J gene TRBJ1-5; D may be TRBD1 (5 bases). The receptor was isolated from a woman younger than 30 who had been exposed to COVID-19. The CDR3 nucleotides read TGTGCCAGCAGCGCTACAGGCTTCATGGGTCAGCCCCAGCATTTT. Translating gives CASSATGFMGQPQHF. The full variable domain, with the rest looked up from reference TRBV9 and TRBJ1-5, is DSGVTQTPKHLITATGQRVTLRCSPRSGDLSVYWYQQSLDQGLQFLIQYYNGEERAKGNILERFSAQQFPDLHSELNLSSLELGDSALYFCASSATGFMGQPQHFGDGTRLSIL.